These 29 T cell receptor beta chains came from one sample sequenced in a study of CD8 T cells in ankylosing spondylitis. A single record per CDR3 protein comes from TCRdb applying MiXCR to the 5' RACE reads. The sample has more than 500,000 distinct CDR3 sequences; about 5% are singletons. Their specific antigens are unknown. Whole-study findings and limits: Ankylosing spondylitis blood appeared to be characterized by a TCR beta motif of eight or nine highly homologous variants.

Material: blood, either unsorted or a sorted T cell fraction (not recorded which). Receptor source: a male donor with ankylosing spondylitis.

V and J are TRBV20-1 and TRBJ1-1; no clear D. The V gene's germline CDR1 is DFQATT and CDR2 SNEGSKA (reference sequence). This CDR3 is built from 15 residues. Trimming took 0 bases from V and 5 from J, leaving 16 bases between them. The CDR3 DNA reads as TGCAGTGCTAGAGAAATCGCCACGCGATGGACTGAAGCTTTCTTT. Its translation: CSAREIATRWTEAFF.

This clonotype was seen at least ten times. The chain links TRBV21-1 to TRBJ2-2; the DNA was not used to check the table's D call, TRBD1. TRBV21-1 is given as a pseudogene. This CDR3 comprises 15 residues. This CDR3 is CASSKWKGAAGELFF. CDR3 sequence (DNA): TGTGCCAGCAGCAAATGGAAGGGGGCCGCCGGGGAGCTGTTTTTT.

The chain carries TRBV20-1 and TRBJ2-7; a weak D match, TRBD1 (6 bases). The V gene's germline CDR1 is DFQATT and CDR2 SNEGSKA (reference sequence). The CDR3 loop spans 12 amino acids. Trimming removed 6 bases at V and 3 bases at J, with 12 bases between. CDR3 region: CSARRQVYEQYF. The CDR3 DNA reads TGCAGTGCCCGTCGACAGGTCTACGAGCAGTACTTC.

This clonotype was counted at least ten times. V and J are TRBV20-1 and TRBJ2-1; D is possibly TRBD2 (7 bases). The CDR3 covers 16 residues. The germline CDR1 and CDR2 sequences are DFQATT and SNEGSKA (reference sequence). The V end was cut by 0 bases, the J end by 8 bases, with 20 bases between. The CDR3 coding sequence is TGCAGTGCTAGAGATAGTGAGCGGGGACATTCCGATGAGCAGTTCTTC. This translates into CSARDSERGHSDEQFF.

This clonotype was found many times. The gene calls are TRBV29-1 and TRBJ1-1, with D unresolved. V dropped 7 bases and J dropped 1 base, with 19 bases sitting between them. The CDR3 has 15 amino acids. The germline gives CDR1 SQVTM, CDR2 ANQGSEA. DNA for the CDR3: TGCAGCGATATTACTCAGGACGGGAAGAACACTGAAGCTTTCTTT. Encoded protein: CSDITQDGKNTEAFF.

This clonotype was recorded at least ten times. The chain is built from TRBV6-5 and TRBJ2-7; D is ambiguous. The CDR3 is made up of 14 amino acids. Trimming took off 2 bases at V and 4 bases at J, with 12 bases between the two ends. The germline V gene has CDR1 MNHEY and CDR2 SVGAGI. In DNA, the CDR3 is TGTGCCAGCAGTTACCTCGGGCAGGCATACGAGCAGTACTTC. As protein: CASSYLGQAYEQYF.

This clonotype was observed a few times. This chain links TRBV5-6 with TRBJ1-5; D gene uncertain. Trimming took 0 bases from V and 6 from J, leaving 10 bases between them. The germline CDR1 and CDR2 sequences are SGHDT and YYEEEE. This CDR3 contains 14 residues. For the CDR3, the DNA is TGTGCCAGCAGCTTGGGCCCTTTTAGTCAGCCCCAGCATTTT. Encoded protein: CASSLGPFSQPQHF.

The chain carries TRBV28 and TRBJ2-7; 9 bases line up with TRBD1. CDR1 MDHEN and CDR2 SYDVKM come from the germline V gene. J lost 2 bases, V lost 6 bases, and 5 bases had no gene match. The CDR3 has 14 amino acids. The CDR3 DNA reads as TGTGCCAGCAGGGAGACAGGGGGGGCCTACGAGCAGTACTTC. Residues: CASRETGGAYEQYF.

This clonotype was recorded many times. V and J are TRBV20-1 and TRBJ2-7, with D possibly being TRBD1 (5 bases). Deletions cut 3 bases from V and 7 bases from J, with 16 bases between. The CDR3 contains 13 residues. Germline V gene sequence: CDR1 DFQATT, CDR2 SNEGSKA (reference sequence). The CDR3 coding sequence is TGCAGTGCTAGTAGGACATCATCACGGGAGCAGTACTTC. Protein sequence: CSASRTSSREQYF.

The table lists this clonotype with a few counts. The chain uses TRBV5-8 and TRBJ1-5, with unresolved D. The CDR3 extends over 15 amino acids. V lost 1 base, J lost 2 bases, and 10 bases lay in between. The V gene's germline CDR1 is SGHTS and CDR2 YDEGEE. This chain's CDR3 is CASSLWGRGNQPQHF. The CDR3 nucleotides read TGTGCCAGCAGCTTGTGGGGAAGGGGCAATCAGCCCCAGCATTTT.

This clonotype was counted at least ten times. This rearrangement joins TRBV27 to TRBJ1-3; no clear D. V gave up 3 bases and J gave up 0 bases, with 3 bases separating them. The V gene's germline CDR1 is MNHEY and CDR2 SMNVEV (reference sequence). This CDR3 is built from 13 residues. DNA of the CDR3: TGTGCCAGCAGTTTCGACTCTGGAAACACCATATATTTT. This codes for CASSFDSGNTIYF.

This clonotype was seen a few times. The V and J genes are TRBV7-2 and TRBJ1-1; possible D gene TRBD1, 5 bases. The CDR3 consists of 13 residues. Trimming took 5 bases from V and 3 from J, leaving 10 bases between them. Germline V gene lookup returns CDR1 SGHTA and CDR2 FQGNSA. The CDR3 nucleotides read TGTGCCAGCAGCACCGGGACTTACACTGAAGCTTTCTTT. This gives the protein CASSTGTYTEAFF.

In its sample, this clonotype was seen a few times. V is TRBV6-2 or TRBV6-3 and J is TRBJ1-5; 9 positions agree with TRBD1. Germline V lookup: CDR1 MNHEY, CDR2 SVGEGT. The V gene end was trimmed by 6 bases and the J gene end by 1 base; junction bases not matched to a gene: 10. The CDR3 sequence is 17 residues long. CDR3 amino acids: CASRLRDRVWSNQPQHF. The CDR3 DNA follows: TGTGCCAGCAGACTCCGGGACAGGGTGTGGAGCAATCAGCCCCAGCATTTT.

At least ten counts were recorded for this clonotype. Since a much larger clone is just one base distant, this may be a read error. The chain combines TRBV28 with TRBJ2-1; TRBD1 agrees at 9 bases. This CDR3 spans 13 amino acids. V lost 6 bases, J lost 7 bases, and 4 bases stayed unmatched. Germline V gene sequence: CDR1 MDHEN, CDR2 SYDVKM. The CDR3 coding sequence is TGTGCCAGCAGCGGACAGGGGAGGAATGAGCAGTTCTTC. Its protein is CASSGQGRNEQFF.

This clonotype was counted ten times or more. The chain carries TRBV20-1 and TRBJ2-5, with TRBD1 matching 7 bases. The CDR3 totals 12 residues. Losses at the gene ends were 6 bases for V and 1 base for J; bases not matched to a gene: 2. The germline gives CDR1 DFQATT, CDR2 SNEGSKA (reference sequence). Here the CDR3 reads CSARQGQETQYF. DNA of the CDR3: TGCAGTGCCCGACAGGGCCAAGAGACCCAGTACTTC.

This clonotype was found many times. The rearrangement joins TRBV5-1 to TRBJ2-2; D is unclear. V was shortened by 1 base and J by 1 base, with 11 bases between the two germline ends. Germline-derived CDR1 and CDR2 are SGHRS and YFSETQ. The CDR3 spans 16 residues. The CDR3 coding sequence is TGCGCCAGCAGCTTGCTACAGCTTATGAACACCGGGGAGCTGTTTTTT. The encoded protein is CASSLLQLMNTGELFF. Full variable domain (remainder filled in from reference TRBV5-1 and TRBJ2-2): KAGVTQTPRYLIKTRGQQVTLSCSPISGHRSVSWYQQTPGQGLQFLFEYFSETQRNKGNFPGRFSGRQFSNSRSEMNVSTLELGDSALYLCASSLLQLMNTGELFFGEGSRLTVL.

This clonotype has ten or more counts. The chain recombines TRBV7-9 with TRBJ1-6, with no clear D. This CDR3 has 13 residues. The germline V gene encodes CDR1 SEHNR and CDR2 FQNEAQ (reference sequence). V lost 5 bases and J lost 5, with 7 bases in between. This chain's CDR3 is CASSARDNSPLHF. The CDR3 nucleotides are TGTGCCAGCAGCGCCCGGGATAATTCACCCCTCCACTTT.

The sample holds many counts of this clonotype. The chain carries TRBV28 and TRBJ1-4, with D unclear. The germline V gene has CDR1 MDHEN and CDR2 SYDVKM. V was clipped by 3 bases and J by 4 bases, with 12 bases between them. The length of the CDR3 is 15 residues. The CDR3 DNA reads as TGTGCCAGCAGTTTCAAGCTATTCGATAATGAAAAACTGTTTTTT. This encodes CASSFKLFDNEKLFF.

This clonotype was recorded at least ten times. The chain uses TRBV7-9 and TRBJ1-2, with 7 bases matching TRBD1. This CDR3 region has 13 residues. V dropped 6 bases and J dropped 2; count of bases not matched to a gene: 3. Germline CDR1 and CDR2: SEHNR and FQNEAQ (reference sequence). This chain's CDR3 is CASSLQGNYGYTF. Here the CDR3 DNA reads TGTGCCAGCAGTTTACAGGGGAACTATGGCTACACCTTC.

In this sample, this clonotype turned up many times. The rearrangement joins TRBV11-2 to TRBJ1-2; possibly TRBD1 for D (5 bases). Germline CDR1 SGHAT, CDR2 FQNNGV. The CDR3 covers 13 residues. Trimming took off 0 bases at V and 5 bases at J, with 7 bases between the two ends. The CDR3 is CASSLDSGYGYTF. CDR3 DNA sequence: TGTGCCAGCAGCTTAGATTCAGGGTATGGCTACACCTTC.

This clonotype has a count of ten or more. The V gene is TRBV6-2 or TRBV6-3, the J gene TRBJ2-5; a weak D match, TRBD1 (6 bases). The CDR3 covers 16 residues. The ends were cut back, 0 bases at V and 1 base at J, with 12 bases in the middle. Germline CDR1 reads MNHEY; CDR2 reads SVGEGT. The CDR3 DNA sequence: TGTGCCAGCAGTTACTCCCACCGGGACACCCAAGAGACCCAGTACTTC. This codes for CASSYSHRDTQETQYF.

In its sample, this clonotype was seen many times. The chain is built from TRBV7-9 and TRBJ1-6; 7 nucleotides agree with TRBD1. This CDR3 has 15 amino acids. Per germline, CDR1 SEHNR and CDR2 FQNEAQ (reference sequence). J gave up 5 bases and V 5 bases, and 6 bases lay outside the gene matches. The CDR3 coding sequence is TGTGCCAGCAGCCCGACAGGGAACGATAATTCACCCCTCCACTTT. Translation gives CASSPTGNDNSPLHF.

This clonotype occurred many times. This chain connects TRBV9 to TRBJ1-5; the D is unclear. Germline V gene sequence: CDR1 SGDLS, CDR2 YYNGEE. Trimming stripped 3 bases from V and 8 bases from J, with 12 bases between. This CDR3 has 13 amino acids. The CDR3: CASSALGGEPQHF. CDR3 DNA: TGTGCCAGCAGCGCTTTGGGCGGAGAGCCCCAGCATTTT.

The gene calls are TRBV4-1 and TRBJ2-5; the D gene is possibly TRBD2 (5 bases). The CDR3 contains 14 residues. Germline V lookup: CDR1 MGHRA, CDR2 YSYEKL. Between the trimmed V and J ends, which lost 1 base and 1 base, there was a span of 7 bases. CDR3 DNA: TGCGCCAGCAGCCAAGGACTATTCCAAGAGACCCAGTACTTC. Amino acid sequence: CASSQGLFQETQYF.

There are many counts of this clonotype. The J gene is TRBJ2-1, the V gene TRBV5-6; TRBD2 matches 7 bases. CDR3 size: 16 residues. CDR1 SGHDT and CDR2 YYEEEE come from the germline V gene. Trimming cost V 4 bases and J 7 bases; bases outside gene matches: 14. The CDR3 DNA follows: TGTGCCAGCAGCCTCTCGCGCGGGAGAGTTCTGAATGAGCAGTTCTTC. Translation gives CASSLSRGRVLNEQFF.

Ten or more counts support this clonotype. This chain links TRBV5-5 with TRBJ1-2, with 7 bases fitting TRBD1. CDR1 is SGHKS and CDR2 is YYEKEE in the germline V gene (reference sequence). Trimming took 6 bases from V and 4 from J; bases not matched to a gene: 6. The CDR3 length is 13 residues. CDR3 nucleotide sequence: TGTGCCAGCAAAGCGGGACAGTTCTATGGCTACACCTTC. Its protein product is CASKAGQFYGYTF.

This clonotype came up many times. The chain employs TRBV9 and TRBJ2-7; possibly TRBD1 or TRBD2 for D (5 bases each). Trimming took off 0 bases at V and 0 bases at J, with 7 bases between the two ends. The CDR3 runs 14 residues. CDR1 is SGDLS, CDR2 YYNGEE, per germline. The CDR3 region is CASSVEGSSYEQYF. The CDR3 bases are TGTGCCAGCAGCGTAGAGGGGAGCTCCTACGAGCAGTACTTC. The variable domain in full, completed from reference TRBV9 and TRBJ2-7, reads DSGVTQTPKHLITATGQRVTLRCSPRSGDLSVYWYQQSLDQGLQFLIQYYNGEERAKGNILERFSAQQFPDLHSELNLSSLELGDSALYFCASSVEGSSYEQYFGPGTRLTVT.

This clonotype came up many times. The chain joins TRBV3-1 to TRBJ1-1; D remains unclear. Trimming removed 5 bases from V and 1 base from J, with 14 bases in between. Germline values: CDR1 LGHDT, CDR2 YNNKEL (reference sequence). The CDR3 sequence is 15 residues long. The CDR3 DNA reads as TGTGCCAGCAGCTTCGGACCATGGGAGAACACTGAAGCTTTCTTT. Its protein is CASSFGPWENTEAFF. Full variable domain (rest looked up from reference TRBV3-1 and TRBJ1-1): DTAVSQTPKYLVTQMGNDKSIKCEQNLGHDTMYWYKQDSKKFLKIMFSYNNKELIINETVPNRFSPKSPDKAHLNLHINSLELGDSAVYFCASSFGPWENTEAFFGQGTRLTVV.

This clonotype has at least ten counts. The chain joins TRBV7-9 to TRBJ2-7; TRBD2 agrees at 14 bases. Germline CDR1 is SEHNR and CDR2 is FQNEAQ (reference sequence). The junction had 12 bases not matched to a gene; V was cut back by 6 bases and J by 5 bases. This CDR3 has 17 residues. CDR3 nucleotides: TGTGCCAGCAGACCTAAGGTGGGACTAGCGGGAGACCACGAGCAGTACTTC. Its protein is CASRPKVGLAGDHEQYF.